This T cell receptor beta chain is from a study of OX40 agonist ivuxolimab in advanced cancers. The method was immunoSEQ multiplex PCR; TCRdb's version includes in-frame clones alone and lacks a portion of them. Of approximately 70,000 clones in the sample, around 86% were seen once. Findings and caveats of the study: Some nonresponders also had low normalized T-cell clonal expansion.

Comment on this clone: Its target is unknown.

Between the trimmed V and J ends, which lost 1 base and 2 bases, there was a span of 14 bases. The CDR3 spans 16 residues. Per germline, CDR1 SGHRS and CDR2 YFSETQ. The sample consisted of CD4+ or CD8+ T cells sorted from blood, taken in a trial of the OX40 agonist ivuxolimab. The origin of this receptor is an adult with an advanced solid tumor such as melanoma, head and neck, liver or kidney cancer. V gene TRBV5-1 combines with J gene TRBJ2-3, with no clear D. CDR3 DNA sequence: TGCGCCAGCAGCTTGTGGTCCATGATTTCCACAGATACGCAGTATTTT. It is translated as CASSLWSMISTDTQYF.